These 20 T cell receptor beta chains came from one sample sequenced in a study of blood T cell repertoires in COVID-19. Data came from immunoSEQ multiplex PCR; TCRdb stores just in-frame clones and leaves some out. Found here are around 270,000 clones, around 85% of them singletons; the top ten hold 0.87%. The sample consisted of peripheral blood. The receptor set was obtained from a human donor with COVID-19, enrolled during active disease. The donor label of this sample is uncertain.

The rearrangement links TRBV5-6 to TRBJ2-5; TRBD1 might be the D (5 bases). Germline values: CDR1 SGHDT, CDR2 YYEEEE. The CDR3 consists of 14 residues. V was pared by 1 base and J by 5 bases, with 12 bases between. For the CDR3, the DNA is TGTGCCAGCAGCTTGAAGACAGCCGGGGAGACCCAGTACTTC. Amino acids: CASSLKTAGETQYF.

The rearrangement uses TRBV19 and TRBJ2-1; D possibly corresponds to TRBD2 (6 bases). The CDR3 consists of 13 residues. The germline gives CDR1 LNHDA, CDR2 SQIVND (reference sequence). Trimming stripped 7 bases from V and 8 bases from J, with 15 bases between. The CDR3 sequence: CASMAAGYDEQFF. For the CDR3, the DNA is TGTGCCAGTATGGCAGCGGGTTACGATGAGCAGTTCTTC.

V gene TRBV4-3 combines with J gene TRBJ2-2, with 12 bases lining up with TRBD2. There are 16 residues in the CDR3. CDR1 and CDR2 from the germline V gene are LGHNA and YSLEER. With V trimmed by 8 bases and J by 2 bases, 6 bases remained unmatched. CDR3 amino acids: CASSLAGGPNTGELFF. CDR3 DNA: TGCGCCAGCTCCCTAGCGGGAGGGCCTAACACCGGGGAGCTGTTTTTT.

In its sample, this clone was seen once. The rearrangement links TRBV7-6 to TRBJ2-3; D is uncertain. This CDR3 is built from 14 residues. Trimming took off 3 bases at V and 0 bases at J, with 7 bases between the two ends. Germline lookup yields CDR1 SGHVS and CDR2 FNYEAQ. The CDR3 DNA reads TGTGCCAGCAGCTTTATCGGTAGCACAGATACGCAGTATTTT. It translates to CASSFIGSTDTQYF.

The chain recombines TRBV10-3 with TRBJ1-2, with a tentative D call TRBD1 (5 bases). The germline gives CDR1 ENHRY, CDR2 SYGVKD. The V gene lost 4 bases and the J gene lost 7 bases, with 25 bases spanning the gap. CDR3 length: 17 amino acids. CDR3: CAISGPPPTTTVVGYTF. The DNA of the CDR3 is TGTGCCATCAGTGGCCCACCGCCCACCACGACAGTCGTTGGCTACACCTTC.

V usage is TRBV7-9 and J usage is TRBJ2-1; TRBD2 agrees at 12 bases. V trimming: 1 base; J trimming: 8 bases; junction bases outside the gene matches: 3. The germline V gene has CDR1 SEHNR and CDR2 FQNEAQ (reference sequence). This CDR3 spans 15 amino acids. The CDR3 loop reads CASSLGLAGVDEQFF. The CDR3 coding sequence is TGTGCCAGCAGCTTAGGACTAGCGGGAGTGGATGAGCAGTTCTTC.

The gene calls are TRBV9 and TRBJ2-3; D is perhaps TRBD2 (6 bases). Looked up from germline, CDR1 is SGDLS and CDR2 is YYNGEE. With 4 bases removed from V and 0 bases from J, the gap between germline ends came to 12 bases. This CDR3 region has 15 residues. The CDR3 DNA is TGTGCCAGCAGCTTTAGCGGTCCTAGCACAGATACGCAGTATTTT. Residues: CASSFSGPSTDTQYF. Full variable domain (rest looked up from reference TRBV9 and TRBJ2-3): DSGVTQTPKHLITATGQRVTLRCSPRSGDLSVYWYQQSLDQGLQFLIQYYNGEERAKGNILERFSAQQFPDLHSELNLSSLELGDSALYFCASSFSGPSTDTQYFGPGTRLTVL.

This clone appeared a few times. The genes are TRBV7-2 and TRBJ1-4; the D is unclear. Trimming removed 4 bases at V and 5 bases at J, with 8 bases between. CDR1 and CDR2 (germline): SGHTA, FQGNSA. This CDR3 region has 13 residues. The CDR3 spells CASSSGDNEKLFF. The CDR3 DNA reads TGTGCCAGCAGCTCGGGAGACAATGAAAAACTGTTTTTT.

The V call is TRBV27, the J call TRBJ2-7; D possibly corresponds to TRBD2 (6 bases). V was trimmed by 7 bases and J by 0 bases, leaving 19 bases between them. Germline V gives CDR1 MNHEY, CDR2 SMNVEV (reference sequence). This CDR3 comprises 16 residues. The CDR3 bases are TGTGCCAGCATAATGCGGTCTGGGGGGAGCTCCTACGAGCAGTACTTC. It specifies CASIMRSGGSSYEQYF.

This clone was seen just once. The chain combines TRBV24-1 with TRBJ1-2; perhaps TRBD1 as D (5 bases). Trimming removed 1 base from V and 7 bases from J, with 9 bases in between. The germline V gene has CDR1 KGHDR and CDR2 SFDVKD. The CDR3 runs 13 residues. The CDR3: CATSDFRVGGYTF. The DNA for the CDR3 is TGTGCCACCAGTGATTTCAGGGTTGGTGGCTACACCTTC.

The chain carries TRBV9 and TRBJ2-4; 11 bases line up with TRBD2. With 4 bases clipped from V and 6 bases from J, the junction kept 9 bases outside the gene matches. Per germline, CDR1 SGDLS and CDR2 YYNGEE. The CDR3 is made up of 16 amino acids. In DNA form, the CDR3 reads TGTGCCAGCAGCCCCATAGCGGGAGGGTTAGGAAACATTCAGTACTTC. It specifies CASSPIAGGLGNIQYF. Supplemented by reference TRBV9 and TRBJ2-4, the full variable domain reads DSGVTQTPKHLITATGQRVTLRCSPRSGDLSVYWYQQSLDQGLQFLIQYYNGEERAKGNILERFSAQQFPDLHSELNLSSLELGDSALYFCASSPIAGGLGNIQYFGAGTRLSVL.

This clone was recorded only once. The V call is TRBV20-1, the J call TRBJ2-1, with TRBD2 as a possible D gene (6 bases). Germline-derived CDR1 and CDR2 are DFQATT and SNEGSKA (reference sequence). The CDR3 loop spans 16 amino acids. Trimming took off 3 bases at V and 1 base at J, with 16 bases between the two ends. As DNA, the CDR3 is TGCAGTGCTAGTCCTGGACTACCCAATTCCTACAATGAGCAGTTCTTC. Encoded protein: CSASPGLPNSYNEQFF.

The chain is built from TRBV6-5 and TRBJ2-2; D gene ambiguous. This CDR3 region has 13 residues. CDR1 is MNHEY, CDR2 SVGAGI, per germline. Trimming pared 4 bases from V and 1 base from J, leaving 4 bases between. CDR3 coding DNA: TGTGCCAGCAGTTTCCGGAACACCGGGGAGCTGTTTTTT. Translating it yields CASSFRNTGELFF.

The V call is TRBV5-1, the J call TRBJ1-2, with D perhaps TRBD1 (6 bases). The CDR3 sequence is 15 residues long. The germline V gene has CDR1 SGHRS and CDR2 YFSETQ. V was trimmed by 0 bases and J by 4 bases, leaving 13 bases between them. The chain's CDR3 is CASSLGSGVGYGYTF. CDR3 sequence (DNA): TGCGCCAGCAGCTTGGGATCAGGGGTTGGCTATGGCTACACCTTC.

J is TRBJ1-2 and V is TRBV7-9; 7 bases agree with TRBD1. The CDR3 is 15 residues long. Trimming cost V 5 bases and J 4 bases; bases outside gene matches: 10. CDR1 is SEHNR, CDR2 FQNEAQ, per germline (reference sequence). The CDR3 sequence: CASSPRDRSSYGYTF. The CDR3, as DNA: TGTGCCAGCAGCCCGAGGGACAGATCTTCCTATGGCTACACCTTC.

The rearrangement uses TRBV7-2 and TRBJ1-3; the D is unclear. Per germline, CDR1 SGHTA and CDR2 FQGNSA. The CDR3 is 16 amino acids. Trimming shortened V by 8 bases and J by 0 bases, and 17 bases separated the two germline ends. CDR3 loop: CASRYGGQSSGNTIYF. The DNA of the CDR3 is TGTGCCAGCCGATACGGCGGCCAGTCCTCTGGAAACACCATATATTTT.

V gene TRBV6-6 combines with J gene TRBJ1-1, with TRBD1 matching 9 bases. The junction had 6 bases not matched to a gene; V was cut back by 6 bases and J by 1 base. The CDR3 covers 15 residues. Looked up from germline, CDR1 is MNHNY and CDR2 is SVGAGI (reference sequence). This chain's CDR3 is CASSRGQGTNTEAFF. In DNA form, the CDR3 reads TGTGCCAGCAGCAGGGGACAGGGAACGAACACTGAAGCTTTCTTT.

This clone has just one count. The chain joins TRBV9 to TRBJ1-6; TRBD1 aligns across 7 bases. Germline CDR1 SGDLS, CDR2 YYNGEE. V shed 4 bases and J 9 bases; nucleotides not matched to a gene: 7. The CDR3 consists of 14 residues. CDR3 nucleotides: TGTGCCAGCAGCACACGACAGGGAGGTTCACCCCTCCACTTT. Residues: CASSTRQGGSPLHF. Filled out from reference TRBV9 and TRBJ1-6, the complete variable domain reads DSGVTQTPKHLITATGQRVTLRCSPRSGDLSVYWYQQSLDQGLQFLIQYYNGEERAKGNILERFSAQQFPDLHSELNLSSLELGDSALYFCASSTRQGGSPLHFGNGTRLTVT.

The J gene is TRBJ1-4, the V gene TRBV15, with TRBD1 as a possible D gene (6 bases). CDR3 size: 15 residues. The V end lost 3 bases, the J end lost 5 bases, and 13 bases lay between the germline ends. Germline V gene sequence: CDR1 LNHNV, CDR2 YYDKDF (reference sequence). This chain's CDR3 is CATSREAQGNEKLFF. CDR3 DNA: TGTGCCACCAGCAGGGAGGCACAGGGCAATGAAAAACTGTTTTTT.

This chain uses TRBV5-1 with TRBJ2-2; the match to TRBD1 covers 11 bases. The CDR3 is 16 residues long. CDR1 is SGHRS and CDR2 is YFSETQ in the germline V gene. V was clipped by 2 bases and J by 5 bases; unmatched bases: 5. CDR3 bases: TGCGCCAGCAGCTTTAAACGGGACAGGGGGACCGGGGAGCTGTTTTTT. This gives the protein CASSFKRDRGTGELFF.